The text below deals with one T cell receptor (beta chain). What it binds is unknown. This sample is drawn from a study of cytomegalovirus exposure and HLA in healthy donors. Study outcomes and limitations: Reports state that TCR beta sequences accurately predicted most subjects' HLA-A and HLA-B alleles.

The PCR contained 60 Vbeta and 13 Jbeta primers. Sequencing used immunoSEQ multiplex PCR; TCRdb keeps in-frame clones, though not all of them. The table lists roughly 120,000 clones, roughly 82% of them singletons. In germline, CDR1 is MNHEY, CDR2 SMNVEV (reference sequence). There are 14 residues in the CDR3. V was shortened by 0 bases and J by 6 bases, with 8 bases between the two germline ends. The V call is TRBV27, the J call TRBJ1-4; unclear D gene. The clonotype was recovered from a woman in her 40s in good health and CMV-seropositive. The sequenced material came from PBMCs. The CDR3: CASSLSSLDEKLFF. Here the CDR3 DNA reads TGTGCCAGCAGTTTATCCTCCCTTGATGAAAAACTGTTTTTT. The full variable domain, its missing parts supplied by reference TRBV27 and TRBJ1-4, is EAQVTQNPRYLITVTGKKLTVTCSQNMNHEYMSWYRQDPGLGLRQIYYSMNVEVTDKGDVPEGYKVSRKEKRNFPLILESPSPNQTSLYFCASSLSSLDEKLFFGSGTQLSVL.